The 14 T cell receptor beta chains below all came from one sample that was sequenced in a study of cytomegalovirus exposure and HLA in healthy donors. Primers included in the PCR were 60 Vbeta and 13 Jbeta primers. Assay used: immunoSEQ multiplex PCR; TCRdb lists only in-frame clones, some missing. The table lists about 80,000 clones, roughly three quarters of them singletons. Sequencing input: PBMCs. These receptor sequences come from a woman aged 35 to 49 in good health and CMV-seropositive.

This clone has just one count. This chain uses TRBV2 with TRBJ2-7; tentative D call: TRBD2 (6 bases). The CDR3 is made up of 17 amino acids. CDR1 and CDR2 (germline): SNHLY, FYNNEI. V was shortened by 6 bases and J by 0 bases, with 21 bases between the two germline ends. CDR3 sequence (DNA): TGTGCCAGCAGCGAACGCCCGGGACTCCCGAGCTCCTACGAGCAGTACTTC. This sequence encodes CASSERPGLPSSYEQYF.

The chain is built from TRBV30 and TRBJ2-1; a weak D match, TRBD2 (6 bases). CDR3 size: 14 residues. Looked up from germline, CDR1 is GTSNPN and CDR2 is SVGIG (reference sequence). The V and J ends lost 4 bases and 2 bases respectively, with 12 bases between them. The CDR3 sequence is CAWKGGETYNEQFF. The CDR3 DNA sequence: TGTGCCTGGAAGGGCGGGGAAACCTACAATGAGCAGTTCTTC.

V is TRBV2 and J is TRBJ1-5; 7 nucleotides line up with TRBD1. With 8 bases clipped from V and 2 bases from J, the junction kept 6 bases outside the gene matches. The CDR3 extends over 14 amino acids. Germline V lookup: CDR1 SNHLY, CDR2 FYNNEI. The CDR3 region is CASLDRKGNQPQHF. In DNA, the CDR3 is TGTGCCAGCCTGGACAGGAAAGGCAATCAGCCCCAGCATTTT.

The rearrangement links TRBV18 to TRBJ2-7; TRBD2 agrees at 13 bases. CDR1 KGHSH and CDR2 LQKENI come from the germline V gene. Losses at the gene ends were 5 bases for V and 0 bases for J; bases not matched to a gene: 7. The CDR3 contains 17 residues. CDR3 residues: CASSTGTSGVSSYEQYF. DNA of the CDR3: TGTGCCAGCTCAACCGGGACTAGCGGGGTGAGCTCCTACGAGCAGTACTTC.

This clone was recorded once. Other DNA sequences from this sample encode an identical CDR3 as well. This chain joins TRBV5-1 and TRBJ1-2; TRBD1 matches at 9 bases. Germline trimming cut 4 bases from V and 4 bases from J; bases unmatched to any gene: 17. CDR1 SGHRS and CDR2 YFSETQ come from the germline V gene. CDR3 length: 18 residues. The CDR3 DNA sequence: TGCGCCAGCAGCCACACCGGGACAGGGTATACCCTTAGCTATGGCTACACCTTC. Amino acids: CASSHTGTGYTLSYGYTF.

This clone was seen a few times. The rearrangement links TRBV27 to TRBJ1-6; 7 nucleotides line up with TRBD1. This CDR3 has 15 residues. Per the germline V gene, CDR1 is MNHEY and CDR2 is SMNVEV (reference sequence). After removal of 5 bases from V and 6 bases from J, the junction contained 7 bases not matched to a gene. This CDR3 reads CASSTPTGINSPLHF. Here the CDR3 DNA reads TGTGCCAGCAGTACCCCGACAGGGATTAATTCACCCCTCCACTTT.

The V gene is TRBV6-5, the J gene TRBJ1-4; 10 bases line up with TRBD1. V was clipped by 5 bases and J by 7 bases; unmatched bases: 7. The V gene's germline CDR1 is MNHEY and CDR2 SVGAGI. CDR3 length equals 15 residues. The CDR3 here is CASSTGTGVGEKLFF. The DNA for the CDR3 is TGTGCCAGCAGTACCGGGACAGGGGTTGGTGAAAAACTGTTTTTT.

This chain links TRBV2 with TRBJ1-6; D remains ambiguous. The germline V and J ends were trimmed by 2 bases and 4 bases, with 6 bases remaining between them. Per the germline V gene, CDR1 is SNHLY and CDR2 is FYNNEI. The CDR3 covers 14 residues. CDR3 amino acids: CASSEQVYNSPLHF. For the CDR3, the DNA is TGTGCCAGCAGTGAACAGGTTTATAATTCACCCCTCCACTTT. Supplemented by reference TRBV2 and TRBJ1-6, the full variable domain reads EPEVTQTPSHQVTQMGQEVILRCVPISNHLYFYWYRQILGQKVEFLVSFYNNEISEKSEIFDDQFSVERPDGSNFTLKIRSTKLEDSAMYFCASSEQVYNSPLHFGNGTRLTVT.

The V and J genes are TRBV6-4 and TRBJ2-3; 7 nucleotides match TRBD2. The length of the CDR3 is 16 residues. The germline gives CDR1 MRHNA, CDR2 SNTAGT. Trimming removed 4 bases from V and 2 bases from J; junction bases left unmatched: 9. The chain's CDR3 is CASSVFGTKSTDTQYF. The CDR3 DNA reads as TGTGCCAGCAGTGTTTTCGGGACTAAATCCACAGATACGCAGTATTTT.

The rearrangement links TRBV6-5 to TRBJ1-1; TRBD1 agrees at 12 bases. The trim removed 6 bases at V and 4 bases at J, leaving 6 bases unmatched. The CDR3 contains 15 residues. Germline CDR1 and CDR2: MNHEY and SVGAGI. CDR3 protein: CASSPGTGGFTEAFF. In nucleotides, the CDR3 is TGTGCCAGCAGCCCCGGGACAGGGGGCTTCACTGAAGCTTTCTTT.

The gene calls are TRBV6-5 and TRBJ1-2; the D gene is possibly TRBD1 (5 bases). The CDR3 has 15 amino acids. Deletions cut 5 bases from V and 6 bases from J, with 19 bases between. From germline, CDR1 is MNHEY and CDR2 SVGAGI. CDR3 protein: CASSPGWGLLDGYTF. CDR3 nucleotide sequence: TGTGCCAGCAGTCCCGGTTGGGGCCTTCTGGATGGCTACACCTTC.

This sequence joins TRBV2 and TRBJ2-3, with 10 bases identical to TRBD2. The J segment lost 0 bases and the V segment lost 2 bases, leaving 11 bases of the junction unmatched. The germline V gene encodes CDR1 SNHLY and CDR2 FYNNEI. The CDR3 has 19 amino acids. The DNA for the CDR3 is TGTGCCAGCAGTGAACTAGCGGGGGCCTCCGGGTGGAGCACAGATACGCAGTATTTT. Its protein is CASSELAGASGWSTDTQYF.

The DNA for the CDR3 is TGTGCCAGCAGTTTCCTGCGGAGGTCTGGGGAAGAGACCCAGTACTTC. Translated, it gives CASSFLRRSGEETQYF. The gene calls are TRBV27 and TRBJ2-5, with D perhaps TRBD2 (5 bases). The V gene lost 3 bases and the J gene lost 3 bases, with 17 bases spanning the gap. The length of the CDR3 is 16 residues. The germline CDR1 and CDR2 sequences are MNHEY and SMNVEV (reference sequence).

The J gene is TRBJ2-2, the V gene TRBV5-4; 8 bases are shared with TRBD2. Germline CDR1 is SGHNT and CDR2 is YYREEE (reference sequence). V dropped 4 bases and J dropped 0; count of bases not matched to a gene: 5. CDR3 length equals 16 residues. CDR3 coding DNA: TGTGCCAGCAGCCCCTGGACTAGCCCGAACACCGGGGAGCTGTTTTTT. This gives the protein CASSPWTSPNTGELFF.